These T cell receptor beta chains were read from a single sample in a study of blood T cell repertoires in COVID-19. Sequencing used immunoSEQ multiplex PCR; TCRdb keeps in-frame clones, though not all of them. The data contain 150,000 to 200,000 clones, 87% of them singletons. Sequenced input: peripheral blood. These receptors originate from a man aged 55 to 70 with active or convalescent COVID-19. Both conserved end residues are part of each CDR3. D genes are given only for firm matches. Clone size is not always given. Where it is, it says once, few, many or a class for expanded clones.

d_gene	v_gene	abundance	j_gene	CDR3aa	CDR3nt
.	TRBV7-9	.	TRBJ1-1	CASSLRDRGDEAFF	TGTGCCAGCAGCCTGAGAGATCGGGGAGATGAAGCTTTCTTT
.	TRBV19	.	TRBJ1-5	CASSMRQPSYSNQPQHF	TGTGCCAGTAGTATGCGACAGCCTTCTTATAGCAATCAGCCCCAGCATTTT
.	TRBV19	.	TRBJ1-2	CASTNNYGYTF	TGTGCCAGTACTAATAACTATGGCTACACCTTC
.	TRBV24-1	.	TRBJ2-3	CATSVLGGSDTQYF	TGTGCCACCAGTGTCCTTGGAGGTTCAGATACGCAGTATTTT
TRBD2	TRBV7-9	.	TRBJ2-1	CASSLGSGGYNEQFF	TGTGCCAGCAGCTTAGGTAGCGGGGGATACAATGAGCAGTTCTTC
.	TRBV7-9	.	TRBJ1-1	CASSFNSRNTEAFF	TGTGCCAGCAGCTTCAACAGCCGGAACACTGAAGCTTTCTTT
.	TRBV21-1	.	TRBJ1-2	CASSNVEQHYGYTF	TGTGCCAGCAGCAATGTGGAACAGCACTATGGCTACACCTTC
.	TRBV7-9	.	TRBJ1-1	CASSSGRGTEAFF	TGTGCCAGCAGCTCCGGCCGGGGCACTGAAGCTTTCTTT
TRBD1	TRBV30	few	TRBJ1-2	CAWSSATGNAYGYTF	TGTGCCTGGAGTAGCGCGACAGGGAATGCCTATGGCTACACCTTC
TRBD1	TRBV19	.	TRBJ1-1	CASTPRQGALNTEAFF	TGTGCCAGTACCCCTAGACAGGGGGCTTTGAACACTGAAGCTTTCTTT
TRBD1	TRBV28	.	TRBJ1-5	CASSLAGQGYQPQHF	TGTGCCAGCAGTTTAGCGGGACAGGGCTATCAGCCCCAGCATTTT
.	TRBV29-1	once	TRBJ1-2	CSVSGLYGYTF	TGCAGCGTCTCCGGTTTGTATGGCTACACCTTC
TRBD2	TRBV30	.	TRBJ2-1	CAAHGTTIYNEQFF	TGTGCCGCCCACGGGACTACGATTTACAATGAGCAGTTCTTC
.	TRBV5-1	.	TRBJ2-1	CASSGGLPREEQFF	TGCGCCAGCAGCGGGGGACTCCCCAGGGAGGAGCAGTTCTTC
TRBD2	TRBV6-5	.	TRBJ2-5	CASSRSGGAETQYF	TGTGCCAGCAGTCGTAGCGGGGGGGCAGAGACCCAGTACTTC
TRBD2	TRBV11-2	.	TRBJ2-7	CASSKDLAASGGYEQYF	TGTGCCAGCAGCAAGGATTTGGCGGCTAGCGGGGGCTACGAGCAGTACTTC
TRBD1	TRBV4-1	.	TRBJ2-1	CASSLGDREVKNEQFF	TGCGCCAGCAGCCTGGGAGACAGGGAAGTTAAAAATGAGCAGTTCTTC
.	TRBV14	.	TRBJ2-2	CASSQLNIGELFF	TGTGCCAGTTCACAGTTAAATATCGGGGAGCTGTTTTTT
.	TRBV12-3/TRBV12-4	.	TRBJ2-5	CASTPKGQETQYF	TGTGCCAGCACCCCCAAGGGGCAAGAGACCCAGTACTTC
.	TRBV27	.	TRBJ2-5	CASSSPFGETQYF	TGTGCCAGCAGTTCCCCTTTCGGGGAGACCCAGTACTTC
TRBD2	TRBV30	.	TRBJ2-1	CAWSIGLAGNNEQFF	TGTGCCTGGAGTATCGGACTAGCGGGGAACAATGAGCAGTTCTTC
.	TRBV27	few	TRBJ2-7	CASSQLRGSYEQYF	TGTGCCAGCAGTCAACTCCGGGGCTCCTACGAGCAGTACTTC
TRBD1	TRBV5-1	.	TRBJ2-1	CASSRDRAYNEQFF	TGCGCCAGCAGCCGGGACAGGGCGTACAATGAGCAGTTCTTC
.	TRBV29-1	.	TRBJ2-1	CSAYNNEQFF	TGCAGCGCTTATAACAATGAGCAGTTCTTC
TRBD1	TRBV11-2	.	TRBJ1-1	CASSFRDRNLGEAFF	TGTGCCAGCAGCTTCCGGGACAGGAACTTGGGTGAAGCTTTCTTT
.	TRBV7-6	.	TRBJ2-7	CASSPVVIGEQYF	TGTGCCAGCAGCCCCGTCGTAATCGGCGAGCAGTACTTC
TRBD1	TRBV6-5	.	TRBJ2-7	CASRPGQGSYEQYF	TGTGCCAGCAGGCCGGGACAGGGGTCCTACGAGCAGTACTTC
.	TRBV19	.	TRBJ2-7	CASSWDIRLEQYF	TGTGCCAGTAGTTGGGACATCCGGCTGGAGCAGTACTTC
TRBD2	TRBV2	.	TRBJ2-5	CASSVETSGGETQYF	TGTGCCAGCAGTGTAGAGACTAGCGGGGGTGAGACCCAGTACTTC
TRBD1	TRBV5-6	.	TRBJ1-1	CASSSKDRGRRTFF	TGTGCCAGCAGCTCGAAAGACAGGGGGCGTAGAACTTTCTTT
.	TRBV24-1	.	TRBJ2-3	CATSERRGPDTQYF	TGTGCCACCAGTGAGAGGAGGGGTCCAGATACGCAGTATTTT
.	TRBV10-2	.	TRBJ2-1	CASKQGPGQFF	TGCGCCAGCAAGCAGGGTCCAGGACAGTTCTTC
.	TRBV29-1	.	TRBJ1-2	CSVPGDYGYTF	TGCAGCGTTCCAGGGGATTATGGCTACACCTTC
TRBD1	TRBV6-1	.	TRBJ1-1	CASSEATGGWGDTEAFF	TGTGCCAGCAGTGAAGCGACAGGGGGCTGGGGGGACACTGAAGCTTTCTTT
TRBD1	TRBV3-1/TRBV3-2	.	TRBJ1-2	CASSQDVGTVYGYTF	TGTGCCAGCAGCCAAGATGTAGGGACAGTCTATGGCTACACCTTC
TRBD1	TRBV4-1	.	TRBJ1-1	CASSTDRGNTEAFF	TGCGCCAGCAGCACGGACAGGGGGAACACTGAAGCTTTCTTT
TRBD2	TRBV5-1	.	TRBJ2-3	CASSYGLAGAVGTQYF	TGCGCCAGCAGCTATGGACTAGCGGGGGCAGTTGGTACGCAGTATTTT
.	TRBV6-5	once	TRBJ2-1	CASSTGPTVGNEQFF	TGTGCCAGCAGTACGGGTCCGACGGTTGGGAATGAGCAGTTCTTC
.	TRBV10-3	few	TRBJ2-7	CAISERGVYEQYF	TGTGCCATCAGTGAAAGGGGCGTCTACGAGCAGTACTTC
.	TRBV2	.	TRBJ1-2	CASSETRELNYGYTF	TGTGCCAGCAGTGAGACCCGGGAACTAAACTATGGCTACACCTTC
.	TRBV7-9	.	TRBJ2-7	CASSLSGGPYEQYF	TGTGCCAGCAGCTTATCCGGGGGGCCCTACGAGCAGTACTTC
.	TRBV11-2	.	TRBJ2-5	CASSLELQETQYF	TGTGCCAGCAGCTTAGAACTCCAAGAGACCCAGTACTTC
TRBD1	TRBV23-1	few	TRBJ1-4	CASAHRGLFREKLFF	TGCGCCAGCGCCCACAGGGGGCTATTTAGGGAAAAACTGTTTTTT
TRBD2	TRBV5-1	.	TRBJ2-5	CASSFLGLGGGAETQYF	TGCGCCAGCAGCTTCCTTGGACTTGGCGGGGGGGCAGAGACCCAGTACTTC
TRBD1	TRBV6-5	.	TRBJ1-2	CASSRDRVYTF	TGTGCCAGCAGTAGGGACAGGGTATACACCTTC
.	TRBV6-1	once	TRBJ1-5	CASSELFGGNSNQPQHF	TGTGCCAGCAGTGAATTATTCGGAGGGAATAGCAATCAGCCCCAGCATTTT
.	TRBV9	.	TRBJ1-1	CASSVGQGANTEAFF	TGTGCCAGCAGCGTAGGTCAAGGAGCAAACACTGAAGCTTTCTTT
.	TRBV11-2	.	TRBJ1-2	CASTNRVDGYTF	TGTGCCAGCACGAACAGGGTGGATGGCTACACCTTC
TRBD1	TRBV15	few	TRBJ1-3	CATSAQGAAGNTIYF	TGTGCCACCAGCGCTCAGGGGGCTGCCGGAAACACCATATATTTT
TRBD1	TRBV24-1	.	TRBJ2-1	CATSPTGYDEQFF	TGTGCCACCAGCCCGACAGGGTATGATGAGCAGTTCTTC
.	TRBV19	.	TRBJ1-5	CASSHRVVGQPQHF	TGTGCCAGTAGTCACAGGGTCGTGGGTCAGCCCCAGCATTTT
.	TRBV6-5	.	TRBJ1-1	CASSPGGRVNTEAFF	TGTGCCAGCAGTCCGGGAGGAAGGGTGAACACTGAAGCTTTCTTT
.	TRBV2	.	TRBJ1-6	CASRANSPLHF	TGTGCCAGCAGGGCCAATTCACCCCTCCACTTT
.	TRBV5-1	once	TRBJ2-2	CASSLLVQGSTGELFF	TGCGCCAGCAGCTTGTTGGTACAGGGAAGCACCGGGGAGCTGTTTTTT
TRBD1	TRBV5-1	few	TRBJ1-2	CASSLGDRRVYGYTF	TGCGCCAGCAGCTTGGGGGACAGGCGGGTTTATGGCTACACCTTC